The 28 T cell receptor beta chains listed next were all sequenced from one sample in a study of neurological immune-mediated disorders. The time point is: longitudinal time-point 3. Each CDR3 protein is one row after TCRdb ran MiXCR on the 5' RACE reads. The sample includes some 43,000 distinct CDR3 sequences, roughly an eighth of them seen just once. Material: PBMCs. These receptors were obtained from a male donor with HTLV-1-associated myelopathy (HAM/TSP).

This clonotype has ten or more counts. CDR3 coding DNA: TGTGCCAGCAGCTTACAGGGGGGCGCGGAGCTGTTTTTT. It codes for CASSLQGGAELFF. The genes are TRBV7-3 and TRBJ2-2, with D possibly being TRBD1 (7 bases). CDR3 size: 13 residues. V was trimmed by 2 bases and J by 10 bases, leaving 11 bases between them. Germline CDR1 SGHTA, CDR2 FQGTGA.

This clonotype came up many times. The chain has TRBV6-6 and TRBJ2-2, with TRBD1 as a possible D gene (5 bases). CDR3 length: 13 residues. The germline V and J ends were trimmed by 6 bases and 6 bases, with 11 bases remaining between them. Germline CDR1 is MNHNY and CDR2 is SVGAGI (reference sequence). The CDR3 protein is CASRLTGSGELFF. DNA for the CDR3: TGTGCCAGCAGACTTACAGGTTCCGGGGAGCTGTTTTTT.

This clonotype was found many times. Here the CDR3 reads CASSAGPWSGNTIYF. The CDR3 DNA reads as TGTGCCAGCAGCGCGGGCCCATGGTCTGGAAACACCATATATTTT. The chain recombines TRBV5-5 with TRBJ1-3; D uncertain. Germline assignment: CDR1 SGHKS and CDR2 YYEKEE (reference sequence). Trimming removed 4 bases from V and 1 base from J, with 12 bases in between. The CDR3 is made up of 15 amino acids. Complete variable domain (other parts from reference TRBV5-5 and TRBJ1-3): DAGVTQSPTHLIKTRGQQVTLRCSPISGHKSVSWYQQVLGQGPQFIFQYYEKEERGRGNFPDRFSARQFPNYSSELNVNALLLGDSALYLCASSAGPWSGNTIYFGEGSWLTVV.

This clonotype was detected ten times or more. The CDR3 nucleotides are TGTGCCAGCAGTTCCGGGGCGGAGTGGACTGAAGCTTTCTTT. Translated: CASSSGAEWTEAFF. V is TRBV12-3 or TRBV12-4 and J is TRBJ1-1, with a weak D call TRBD1 (5 bases). Trimming removed 4 bases from V and 5 bases from J, with 14 bases in between. The CDR3 totals 14 residues.

This clonotype was seen ten or more times. The chain carries TRBV28 and TRBJ2-7, with TRBD2 matching over 7 bases. The CDR3 contains 11 residues. In germline, CDR1 is MDHEN, CDR2 SYDVKM. Trimming removed 8 bases from V and 4 bases from J; junction bases left unmatched: 2. The CDR3 loop reads CASLGRYEQYF. The CDR3 DNA sequence: TGTGCCAGCCTCGGGAGGTACGAGCAGTACTTC.

This clonotype was observed at least ten times. J is TRBJ2-5 and V is TRBV20-1, with D tentatively TRBD1 (6 bases). Germline-derived CDR1 and CDR2 are DFQATT and SNEGSKA (reference sequence). This CDR3 region has 11 residues. The V end was cut by 6 bases, the J end by 5 bases, with 10 bases between. The CDR3 sequence: CSAVQGETQYF. The CDR3 bases are TGCAGTGCGGTGCAGGGGGAGACCCAGTACTTC.

This clonotype was recorded many times. The chain couples TRBV28 to TRBJ1-5; the D gene is possibly TRBD1 (5 bases). The CDR3 covers 17 residues. Germline assignment: CDR1 MDHEN and CDR2 SYDVKM. Trimming took off 3 bases at V and 3 bases at J, with 18 bases between the two ends. CDR3 amino acids: CASSFQFPGSNNQPQHF. As DNA, the CDR3 is TGTGCCAGCAGTTTCCAATTTCCAGGGTCGAACAATCAGCCCCAGCATTTT.

This clonotype was recorded at least ten times. J is TRBJ2-2 and V is TRBV2, with D possibly matching TRBD2 (5 bases). CDR1 SNHLY and CDR2 FYNNEI come from the germline V gene. The CDR3 is made up of 15 amino acids. The germline V and J ends were trimmed by 8 bases and 4 bases, with 17 bases remaining between them. For the CDR3, the DNA is TGTGCCAGCGGGTCGCGAGGGCCAACCACCGGGGAGCTGTTTTTT. Amino acids: CASGSRGPTTGELFF.

This clonotype has at least ten counts. The genes are TRBV5-1 and TRBJ1-1; D not resolved. The germline V gene has CDR1 SGHRS and CDR2 YFSETQ. The CDR3 consists of 12 residues. The V end lost 5 bases, the J end lost 0 bases, and 5 bases lay between the germline ends. The CDR3 nucleotides read TGCGCCAGCAGTGAGTTGAACACTGAAGCTTTCTTT. The encoded protein is CASSELNTEAFF.

This clonotype was observed at least ten times. V usage is TRBV10-2 and J usage is TRBJ2-3; no definite D call. Trimming took 2 bases from V and 3 from J, leaving 12 bases between them. Per the germline V gene, CDR1 is WSHSY and CDR2 is SAAADI. CDR3 length: 15 residues. This chain's CDR3 is CASSELSAGTDTQYF. The CDR3 nucleotides are TGCGCCAGCAGTGAGCTTTCGGCAGGTACAGATACGCAGTATTTT.

This clonotype was seen only a few times. This may be a read error: a much more frequent sequence differs by one nucleotide. The gene calls are TRBV7-6 and TRBJ2-7; D is uncertain. This CDR3 region has 12 residues. CDR1 SGHVS and CDR2 FNYEAQ come from the germline V gene. V was pared by 1 base and J by 6 bases, with 7 bases between. The chain's CDR3 is CASSLGRCEQYF. CDR3 coding DNA: TGTGCCAGCAGCTTAGGGCGCTGCGAGCAGTACTTC.

There are many counts of this clonotype. The chain has TRBV20-1 and TRBJ2-5, with 10 bases identical to TRBD2. CDR1 is DFQATT and CDR2 is SNEGSKA in the germline V gene (reference sequence). CDR3 length: 13 amino acids. After removal of 4 bases from V and 2 bases from J, the junction contained 1 base not matched to a gene. The CDR3 region has the DNA TGCAGTGCTAAACTAGCGGGGCAAGAGACCCAGTACTTC. It specifies CSAKLAGQETQYF.

The rearrangement uses TRBV10-3 and TRBJ1-2; 7 bases are a match to TRBD1. The CDR3 is made up of 13 amino acids. Trimming took 10 bases from V and 3 from J; bases not matched to a gene: 8. CDR1 and CDR2 from the germline V gene are ENHRY and SYGVKD. CDR3 loop: CATEQGVHYGYTF. CDR3 DNA: TGTGCCACGGAGCAGGGGGTCCACTATGGCTACACCTTC.

This clonotype was counted at least ten times. The CDR3 region has the DNA TGCAGTGCAGTTCGACAGGGTAATCAGCCCCAGCATTTT. Translated, it gives CSAVRQGNQPQHF. The rearrangement joins TRBV20-1 to TRBJ1-5, with 7 bases fitting TRBD1. The CDR3 has 13 residues. Looked up from germline, CDR1 is DFQATT and CDR2 is SNEGSKA (reference sequence). J was trimmed by 4 bases and V by 6 bases; bases with no gene match: 6.

This clonotype has at least ten counts. This chain links TRBV5-1 with TRBJ2-5; D gene uncertain. Looked up from germline, CDR1 is SGHRS and CDR2 is YFSETQ. V was shortened by 0 bases and J by 3 bases, with 9 bases between the two germline ends. The CDR3 has 14 amino acids. The CDR3 loop is CASSLVPDKETQYF. The CDR3 DNA sequence: TGCGCCAGCAGCTTGGTCCCAGATAAAGAGACCCAGTACTTC. The whole variable domain, remainder taken from reference TRBV5-1 and TRBJ2-5, is KAGVTQTPRYLIKTRGQQVTLSCSPISGHRSVSWYQQTPGQGLQFLFEYFSETQRNKGNFPGRFSGRQFSNSRSEMNVSTLELGDSALYLCASSLVPDKETQYFGPGTRLLVL.

The V call is TRBV6-2 or TRBV6-3, the J call TRBJ2-1, with 7 bases identical to TRBD2. Trimming removed 6 bases from V and 3 bases from J; junction bases left unmatched: 8. This CDR3 has 15 residues. CDR1 is MNHEY and CDR2 is SVGEGT in the germline V gene. As DNA, the CDR3 is TGTGCCAGCAGGACAGCGGGGCTCCTCTACAATGAGCAGTTCTTC. It encodes CASRTAGLLYNEQFF.

This clonotype was detected many times. The chain uses TRBV5-1 and TRBJ2-5; D unresolved. Germline V CDR1 and CDR2: SGHRS, YFSETQ. This CDR3 region has 12 residues. Trimming removed 4 bases at V and 2 bases at J, with 6 bases between. The CDR3, as DNA: TGCGCCAGCAGCGAACCTCAAGAGACCCAGTACTTC. It specifies CASSEPQETQYF.

This clonotype was counted ten times or more. The rearrangement joins TRBV7-9 to TRBJ2-5; tentative D call: TRBD1 (6 bases). V lost 5 bases and J lost 1, with 8 bases in between. The CDR3 consists of 13 residues. Germline V gene data show CDR1 as SEHNR and CDR2 as FQNEAQ (reference sequence). DNA for the CDR3: TGTGCCAGCAGCCCGGACAGCCAAGAGACCCAGTACTTC. Translated: CASSPDSQETQYF.

This clonotype was observed many times. V usage is TRBV29-1 and J usage is TRBJ1-1, with a tentative D call TRBD1 (5 bases). The V and J ends lost 8 bases and 2 bases respectively, with 15 bases between them. The CDR3 loop spans 13 amino acids. Germline-derived CDR1 and CDR2 are SQVTM and ANQGSEA. The DNA for the CDR3 is TGCAGCTCCTCACAGGATTCCAACACTGAAGCTTTCTTT. Protein product: CSSSQDSNTEAFF.

This clonotype was detected once. Sequence at one end of the junction differs from germline and may be a read error. The chain is built from TRBV5-1 and TRBJ2-2; TRBD2 aligns across 8 bases. The CDR3 covers 14 residues. The V gene's germline CDR1 is SGHRS and CDR2 YFSETQ. The CDR3 protein is CASSAAGGTWELFF. CDR3 coding DNA: TGCGCCAGCAGCGCTGCGGGGGGCACCTGGGAGCTGTTTTTT.

This clonotype was detected only a few times. The chain is built from TRBV20-1 and TRBJ2-1; D is perhaps TRBD2 (6 bases). There are 13 residues in the CDR3. V dropped 6 bases and J dropped 8 bases, with 17 bases sitting between them. Germline V gene data show CDR1 as DFQATT and CDR2 as SNEGSKA (reference sequence). The CDR3 protein is CSAGPAGLDEQFF. The DNA of the CDR3 is TGCAGTGCGGGACCCGCGGGGCTCGATGAGCAGTTCTTC.

This clonotype was counted ten times or more. The CDR3 sequence is CASSRITNTEAFF. As DNA, the CDR3 is TGTGCCAGCAGCCGGATCACGAACACTGAAGCTTTCTTT. The V call is TRBV5-5, the J call TRBJ1-1; D ambiguous. This CDR3 has 13 amino acids. V lost 4 bases, J lost 1 base, and 8 bases lay in between. Germline CDR1 reads SGHKS; CDR2 reads YYEKEE (reference sequence).

This clonotype was observed many times. This sequence joins TRBV5-1 and TRBJ2-7, with D perhaps given as TRBD1 or TRBD2 (5 bases each). Germline V gene lookup returns CDR1 SGHRS and CDR2 YFSETQ. The length of the CDR3 is 15 residues. V gave up 4 bases and J gave up 7 bases, with 21 bases separating them. The DNA for the CDR3 is TGCGCCAGCAGCCGTGGTGTAGGGGTGGGAGAGGAGCAGTACTTC. Amino acids: CASSRGVGVGEEQYF.

This clonotype was recorded at least ten times. The genes are TRBV20-1 and TRBJ2-7; D possibly corresponds to TRBD1 (6 bases). V was clipped by 2 bases and J by 6 bases, with 20 bases between them. Germline CDR1 is DFQATT and CDR2 is SNEGSKA (reference sequence). The CDR3 is 15 residues long. CDR3 in amino acids: CSARRSAGALAEQYF. The CDR3 region has the DNA TGCAGTGCTAGAAGGTCGGCAGGGGCTCTCGCCGAGCAGTACTTC.

This clonotype came up many times. The J gene is TRBJ1-1, the V gene TRBV20-1, with D possibly TRBD1 on 5 matching bases. CDR3 size: 13 residues. The germline V gene encodes CDR1 DFQATT and CDR2 SNEGSKA (reference sequence). Deletions cut 5 bases from V and 6 bases from J, with 16 bases between. CDR3 nucleotides: TGCAGTGCTGCCTGGGGGGTTTTCGCTGAAGCTTTCTTT. This gives the protein CSAAWGVFAEAFF.

The sample holds many counts of this clonotype. This rearrangement joins TRBV4-3 to TRBJ1-1; D gene unclear. The CDR3 is 14 residues long. The germline CDR1 and CDR2 sequences are LGHNA and YSLEER. V was cut by 4 bases and J by 0 bases, with 9 bases left in between. The CDR3 protein is CASSPTEVNTEAFF. The CDR3 region has the DNA TGCGCCAGCAGCCCCACAGAGGTGAACACTGAAGCTTTCTTT.

This clonotype was recorded at least ten times. The J gene is TRBJ2-5, the V gene TRBV20-1; TRBD2 aligns across 9 bases. CDR3 length equals 12 residues. Germline assignment: CDR1 DFQATT and CDR2 SNEGSKA (reference sequence). CDR3 in amino acids: CRAAGGWETQYF. The CDR3 nucleotides read TGCAGGGCAGCGGGGGGATGGGAGACCCAGTACTTC.

This clonotype has a count of ten or more. The chain carries TRBV29-1 and TRBJ1-2, with a tentative D call TRBD1 (5 bases). There are 12 residues in the CDR3. V dropped 7 bases and J dropped 9 bases, with 18 bases sitting between them. The germline V gene encodes CDR1 SQVTM and CDR2 ANQGSEA. The CDR3 protein is CSAEDTVNSYTF. As DNA, the CDR3 is TGCAGCGCTGAGGACACGGTTAATAGCTACACCTTC.